One and the same sample provided the 13 T cell receptor beta chains below, sequenced in a study of naive and memory T cell subsets. An equimolar mix of two oligonucleotides served as the beta constant-region primer for TRBC1 and TRBC2. Four rounds of PCR amplified the ligated cDNA using nested alpha and beta constant-region primers plus SP2. From the UMI-ligation and nested PCR reads, TCRdb called clonotypes with MiXCR, one entry per CDR3 protein. This sample has some 110,000 distinct CDR3 sequences, with around 35% found just once. Sequenced sample: central memory CD4+ T cells from blood. The receptors were sampled from a human donor in good health.

The rearrangement joins TRBV20-1 to TRBJ2-2; 8 bases agree with TRBD1. This CDR3 comprises 17 residues. Germline-derived CDR1 and CDR2 are DFQATT and SNEGSKA (reference sequence). With V trimmed by 3 bases and J by 4 bases, 13 bases remained unmatched. DNA for the CDR3: TGCAGTGCTAGGTCCGACAGGGGCCGAGGGACCACCGGGGAGCTGTTTTTT. Amino acids: CSARSDRGRGTTGELFF.

This clonotype was picked up many times. This sequence joins TRBV5-1 and TRBJ2-7, with 9 bases matching TRBD1. CDR3 length equals 14 residues. The junction had 4 bases not matched to a gene; V was cut back by 2 bases and J by 4 bases. Germline V gene sequence: CDR1 SGHRS, CDR2 YFSETQ. The CDR3 region is CASSLTGGGYEQYF. In DNA, the CDR3 is TGCGCCAGCAGCTTAACAGGGGGCGGGTACGAGCAGTACTTC.

This clonotype has more than one count but fewer than ten. The V call is TRBV20-1, the J call TRBJ2-7; D uncertain. V was cut by 0 bases and J by 3 bases, with 12 bases left in between. In germline, CDR1 is DFQATT, CDR2 SNEGSKA (reference sequence). The CDR3 sequence is 14 residues long. The CDR3 DNA reads TGCAGTGCTAGAGATCCAACGACAAGCTACGAGCAGTACTTC. Translation gives CSARDPTTSYEQYF.

Turning to this clonotype: A read error may produce the germline difference seen at one junction end. J is TRBJ1-1 and V is TRBV6-6; D possibly corresponds to TRBD1 (5 bases). The V gene's germline CDR1 is MNHNY and CDR2 SVGAGI (reference sequence). The CDR3 extends over 14 amino acids. The CDR3 sequence is CASSYGTVDTEVFF. In DNA, the CDR3 is TGTGCCAGCAGTTACGGGACTGTTGACACTGAAGTTTTCTTT.

This clonotype showed up just a few times. CDR3 sequence reads: CATSDPGAGRHTGELFF. Written as DNA, the CDR3 is TGTGCCACCAGTGACCCCGGGGCAGGGCGGCACACCGGGGAGCTGTTTTTT. The chain is built from TRBV24-1 and TRBJ2-2; D may be TRBD1 or TRBD2 (5 bases each). Trimming cost V 4 bases and J 3 bases, with 17 bases left between them. In germline, CDR1 is KGHDR, CDR2 SFDVKD. The CDR3 is 17 residues long.

The genes are TRBV7-3 and TRBJ2-7, with 10 bases that match TRBD1. Germline lookup yields CDR1 SGHTA and CDR2 FQGTGA. The V and J ends lost 3 bases and 4 bases, in that order; junction bases with no gene match: 6. The CDR3 has 15 amino acids. The CDR3 nucleotides are TGTGCCAGCAGCTTCGCCGGGACAGGGGTTTACGAGCAGTACTTC. It codes for CASSFAGTGVYEQYF.

This clonotype was found a few times. The V call is TRBV7-2, the J call TRBJ2-3, with D uncertain. Germline V gives CDR1 SGHTA, CDR2 FQGNSA. Trimming stripped 1 base from V and 4 bases from J, with 3 bases between. The CDR3 loop spans 12 amino acids. As DNA, the CDR3 is TGTGCCAGCAGCTTAGGAGCAGATACGCAGTATTTT. The encoded protein is CASSLGADTQYF.

This clonotype was counted only a few times. CDR3 protein: CASSSIISNQPQHF. The CDR3 DNA is TGTGCCAGCAGCTCGATCATTAGCAATCAGCCCCAGCATTTT. This chain joins TRBV7-2 and TRBJ1-5; D is undetermined. Germline lookup yields CDR1 SGHTA and CDR2 FQGNSA. This CDR3 has 14 residues. V was trimmed by 4 bases and J by 0 bases, leaving 7 bases between them.

The chain has TRBV9 and TRBJ1-5; the D gene is possibly TRBD1 (5 bases). This CDR3 is 15 amino acids long. Germline V gives CDR1 SGDLS, CDR2 YYNGEE. The V end lost 0 bases, the J end lost 10 bases, and 17 bases lay between the germline ends. CDR3 loop: CASSVEGTLGVPQHF. DNA of the CDR3: TGTGCCAGCAGCGTAGAAGGTACCCTGGGGGTTCCCCAGCATTTT.

The chain joins TRBV28 to TRBJ2-1; TRBD2 matches at 14 bases. V shed 3 bases, J shed 2 bases, and the junction held 9 bases outside the gene matches. This CDR3 region has 19 residues. Germline loops: CDR1 MDHEN, CDR2 SYDVKM. The CDR3 sequence is CASSLNSGLAGVAYNEQFF. The DNA for the CDR3 is TGTGCCAGCAGTTTGAACTCGGGACTAGCGGGAGTAGCCTACAATGAGCAGTTCTTC.

V usage is TRBV28 and J usage is TRBJ2-2; unclear D gene. This CDR3 has 15 amino acids. Trimming left V 2 bases short and J 4 bases short, with 11 bases between. Germline CDR1 MDHEN, CDR2 SYDVKM. The CDR3 spells CASSLTGVGTGELFF. In nucleotides, the CDR3 is TGTGCCAGCAGTTTAACCGGAGTGGGCACCGGGGAGCTGTTTTTT.

This clonotype was recorded a few times. V gene TRBV24-1 combines with J gene TRBJ2-1, with 10 nucleotides matching TRBD2. Trimming cost V 3 bases and J 7 bases; bases outside gene matches: 8. Per the germline V gene, CDR1 is KGHDR and CDR2 is SFDVKD. CDR3 length equals 16 residues. The CDR3 DNA follows: TGTGCCACCAGTGATGAGGCTAGCGGGAGTGGGAATGAGCAGTTCTTC. It encodes CATSDEASGSGNEQFF.

This clonotype has a handful of counts. The J gene is TRBJ1-1, the V gene TRBV7-8; D possibly corresponds to TRBD1 (5 bases). Trimming stripped 3 bases from V and 3 bases from J, with 20 bases between. CDR1 SGHVS and CDR2 FQNEAQ come from the germline V gene. The CDR3 totals 17 residues. CDR3 coding DNA: TGTGCCAGCAGCTTTCAGGCCGCAAGGGGCTTTTACACTGAAGCTTTCTTT. Translating it yields CASSFQAARGFYTEAFF.